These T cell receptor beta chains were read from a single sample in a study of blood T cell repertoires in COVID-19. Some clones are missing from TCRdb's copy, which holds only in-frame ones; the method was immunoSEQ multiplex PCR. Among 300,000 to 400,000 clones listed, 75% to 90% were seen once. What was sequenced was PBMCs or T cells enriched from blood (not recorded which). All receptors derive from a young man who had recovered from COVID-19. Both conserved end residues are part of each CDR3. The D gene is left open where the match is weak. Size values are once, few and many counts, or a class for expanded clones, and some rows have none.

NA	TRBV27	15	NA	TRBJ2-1	CASRSFTSRSAEQFF	TGTGCCAGCAGATCGTTTACTAGCCGGTCCGCTGAGCAGTTCTTC
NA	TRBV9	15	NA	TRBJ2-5	CASSVGWGLGETQYF	TGTGCCAGCAGCGTAGGCTGGGGGCTGGGGGAGACCCAGTACTTC
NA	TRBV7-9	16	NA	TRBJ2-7	CASSLSRRGINYEQYF	TGTGCCAGCAGTCTCTCGAGGCGAGGGATAAACTACGAGCAGTACTTC
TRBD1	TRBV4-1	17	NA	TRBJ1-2	CASSHRDRGLRVDGYTF	TGCGCCAGCAGCCACCGGGACAGGGGGCTTAGAGTTGATGGCTACACCTTC
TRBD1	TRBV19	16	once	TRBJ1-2	CASSLTGGQSIDGYTF	TGTGCCAGTAGTCTGACAGGGGGCCAGAGTATTGATGGCTACACCTTC
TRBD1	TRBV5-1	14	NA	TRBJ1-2	CASSLQGEDYGYTF	TGCGCCAGCAGTCTACAGGGGGAGGACTATGGCTACACCTTC
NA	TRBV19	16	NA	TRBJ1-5	CASSIESRPKNQPQHF	TGTGCCAGTAGTATAGAGTCGAGGCCAAAAAACCAGCCCCAGCATTTT
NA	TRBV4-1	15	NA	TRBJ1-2	CASSQEQRVNYGYTF	TGCGCCAGCAGCCAAGAGCAACGGGTTAACTATGGCTACACCTTC
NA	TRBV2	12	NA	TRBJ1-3	CGTRGDGNTIYF	TGTGGGACTAGGGGGGACGGAAACACCATATATTTT
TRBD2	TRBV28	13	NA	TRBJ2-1	CACQREGINEQFF	TGTGCCTGCCAGCGGGAGGGTATCAATGAGCAGTTCTTC
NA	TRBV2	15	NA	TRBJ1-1	CASSGTVLLNTEAFF	TGTGCCAGCAGTGGGACAGTCCTACTCAACACTGAAGCTTTCTTT
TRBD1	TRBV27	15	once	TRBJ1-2	CASSPIHPDRGGYTF	TGTGCCAGCAGTCCAATACACCCCGACAGGGGAGGCTACACCTTC
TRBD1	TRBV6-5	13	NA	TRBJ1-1	CASRGTGYTEAFF	TGTGCCAGCAGAGGGACAGGGTACACTGAAGCTTTCTTT
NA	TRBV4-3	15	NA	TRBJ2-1	CASSPNSGPYNEQFF	TGCGCCAGCAGCCCTAATAGCGGCCCCTACAATGAGCAGTTCTTC
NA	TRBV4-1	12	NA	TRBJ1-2	CAHLTGDYGYTF	TGCGCCCACCTGACGGGGGACTATGGCTACACCTTC
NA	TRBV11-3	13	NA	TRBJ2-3	CASSLDSLDTQYF	TGTGCCAGCAGCTTAGATTCCCTTGATACGCAGTATTTT
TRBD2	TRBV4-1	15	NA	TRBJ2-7	CASSPPGLAGDEQYF	TGCGCCAGCAGCCCGCCGGGACTAGCGGGAGACGAGCAGTACTTC
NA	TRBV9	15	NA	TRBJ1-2	CASSTGEGWGYGYTF	TGTGCCAGCAGCACGGGGGAGGGTTGGGGCTATGGCTACACCTTC
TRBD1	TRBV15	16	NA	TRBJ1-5	CATSLIRGSSNQPQHF	TGTGCCACCAGCCTAATCAGGGGGTCTAGCAATCAGCCCCAGCATTTT
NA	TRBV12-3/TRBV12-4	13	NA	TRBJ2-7	CASSFRDSYEQYF	TGTGCCAGCAGTTTCCGGGACTCCTACGAGCAGTACTTC
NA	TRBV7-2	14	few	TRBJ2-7	CASSLDYTSYEQYF	TGTGCCAGCAGCTTAGACTACACCTCCTACGAGCAGTACTTC
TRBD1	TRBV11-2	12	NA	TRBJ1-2	CASSFEGAGYTF	TGTGCCAGCAGCTTCGAGGGGGCTGGCTACACCTTC
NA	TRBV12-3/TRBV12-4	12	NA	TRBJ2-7	CASSPDTYEQYF	TGTGCCAGCAGTCCGGACACGTACGAGCAGTACTTC
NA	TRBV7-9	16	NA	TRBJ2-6	CASSYPGELGANVLTF	TGTGCCAGCAGCTACCCAGGGGAGCTTGGGGCCAACGTCCTGACTTTC
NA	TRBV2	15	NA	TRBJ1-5	CASSEEGTGNQPQHF	TGTGCCAGCAGTGAGGAGGGGACGGGCAATCAGCCCCAGCATTTT
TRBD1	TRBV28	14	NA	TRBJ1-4	CASSYRGWKEKLFF	TGTGCCAGCAGTTACAGGGGTTGGAAGGAAAAACTGTTTTTT
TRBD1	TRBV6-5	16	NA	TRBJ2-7	CASSYLHRGHLFEQYF	TGTGCCAGCAGTTACCTACACAGGGGGCACCTTTTCGAGCAGTACTTC
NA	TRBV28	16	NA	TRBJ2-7	CASSLTTGKYSYEQYF	TGTGCCAGCAGCCTAACCACAGGAAAGTACTCCTACGAGCAGTACTTC
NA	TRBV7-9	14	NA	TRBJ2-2	CASSSTRGTGELFF	TGTGCCAGCAGCTCGACTAGGGGCACCGGGGAGCTGTTTTTT
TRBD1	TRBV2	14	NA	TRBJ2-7	CASRAGTGSYEQYF	TGTGCCAGCAGGGCCGGGACAGGGTCTTACGAGCAGTACTTC
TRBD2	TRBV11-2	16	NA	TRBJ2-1	CASSITLGGKYNEQFF	TGTGCCAGCAGCATCACATTGGGGGGGAAATACAATGAGCAGTTCTTC
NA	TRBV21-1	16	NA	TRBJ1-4	CASSKRGLGGNEKLFF	TGTGCCAGCAGCAAAAGGGGGTTGGGTGGAAATGAAAAACTGTTTTTT
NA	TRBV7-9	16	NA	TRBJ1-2	CASSPRQGRWNYGYTF	TGTGCCAGCAGTCCCCGTCAGGGGCGTTGGAACTATGGCTACACCTTC
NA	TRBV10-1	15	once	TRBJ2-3	CASSAGASGTDTQYF	TGCGCCAGCAGCGCTGGGGCTAGCGGCACAGATACGCAGTATTTT
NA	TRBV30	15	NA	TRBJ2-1	CAWTRNFPIFDEQFF	TGTGCCTGGACTAGAAACTTCCCGATATTCGATGAGCAGTTCTTC
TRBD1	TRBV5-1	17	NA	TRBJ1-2	CASSPGQGAERANGYTF	TGCGCCAGCAGTCCCGGACAGGGGGCAGAAAGGGCGAATGGCTACACCTTC
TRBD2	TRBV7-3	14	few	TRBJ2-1	CASSLGTIGNEQFF	TGTGCCAGCAGCTTAGGGACTATAGGCAATGAGCAGTTCTTC
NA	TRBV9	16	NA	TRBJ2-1	CASSVGGGVSYNEQFF	TGTGCCAGCAGCGTAGGGGGCGGGGTCTCCTACAATGAGCAGTTCTTC
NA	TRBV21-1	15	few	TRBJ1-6	CASSKVGQGYSPLHF	TGTGCCAGCAGCAAAGTAGGACAGGGTTATTCACCCCTCCACTTT
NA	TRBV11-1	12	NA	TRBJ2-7	CASSLAGGEQYF	TGTGCCAGCAGCTTAGCAGGGGGTGAGCAGTACTTC
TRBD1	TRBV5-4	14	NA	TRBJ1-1	CASNIRDRATEAFF	TGTGCCAGCAACATCCGGGACAGGGCGACTGAAGCTTTCTTT
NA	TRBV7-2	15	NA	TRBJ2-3	CASSLGGVSTDTQYF	TGTGCCAGCAGCTTAGGGGGGGTCAGCACAGATACGCAGTATTTT
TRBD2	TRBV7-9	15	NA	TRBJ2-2	CASSLQTSGPGELFF	TGTGCCAGCAGCTTACAGACTAGCGGGCCCGGGGAGCTGTTTTTT
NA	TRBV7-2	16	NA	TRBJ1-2	CASSLVGRKAGYGYTF	TGTGCCAGCAGCTTAGTAGGCAGGAAGGCAGGGTATGGCTACACCTTC